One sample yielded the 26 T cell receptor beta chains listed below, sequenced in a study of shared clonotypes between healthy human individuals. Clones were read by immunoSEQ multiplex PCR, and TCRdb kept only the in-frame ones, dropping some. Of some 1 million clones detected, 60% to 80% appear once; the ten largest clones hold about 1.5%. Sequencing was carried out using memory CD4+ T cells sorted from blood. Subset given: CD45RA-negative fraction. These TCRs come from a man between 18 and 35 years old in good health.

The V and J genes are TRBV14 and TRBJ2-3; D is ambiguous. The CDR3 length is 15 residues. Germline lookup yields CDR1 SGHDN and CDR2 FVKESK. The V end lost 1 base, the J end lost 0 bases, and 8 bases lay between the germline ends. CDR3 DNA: TGTGCCAGCAGCCAAGTTCAGGCGAGCACAGATACGCAGTATTTT. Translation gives CASSQVQASTDTQYF. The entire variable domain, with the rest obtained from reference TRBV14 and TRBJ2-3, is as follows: EAGVTQFPSHSVIEKGQTVTLRCDPISGHDNLYWYRRVMGKEIKFLLHFVKESKQDESGMPNNRFLAERTGGTYSTLKVQPAELEDSGVYFCASSQVQASTDTQYFGPGTRLTVL.

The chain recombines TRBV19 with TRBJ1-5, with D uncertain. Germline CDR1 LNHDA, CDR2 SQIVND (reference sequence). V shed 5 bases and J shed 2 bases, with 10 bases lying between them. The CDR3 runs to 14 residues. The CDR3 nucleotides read TGTGCCAGTAGTCAAAGTTTGGGCAATCAGCCCCAGCATTTT. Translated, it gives CASSQSLGNQPQHF. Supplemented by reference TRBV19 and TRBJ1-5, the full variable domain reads DGGITQSPKYLFRKEGQNVTLSCEQNLNHDAMYWYRQDPGQGLRLIYYSQIVNDFQKGDIAEGYSVSREKKESFPLTVTSAQKNPTAFYLCASSQSLGNQPQHFGDGTRLSIL.

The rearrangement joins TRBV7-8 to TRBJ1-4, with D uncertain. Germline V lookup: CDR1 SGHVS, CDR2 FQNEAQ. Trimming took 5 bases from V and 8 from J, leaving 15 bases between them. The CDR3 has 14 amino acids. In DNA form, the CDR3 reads TGTGCCAGCAGCCGTAGTGAGGAAAGGGAAAAACTGTTTTTT. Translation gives CASSRSEEREKLFF.

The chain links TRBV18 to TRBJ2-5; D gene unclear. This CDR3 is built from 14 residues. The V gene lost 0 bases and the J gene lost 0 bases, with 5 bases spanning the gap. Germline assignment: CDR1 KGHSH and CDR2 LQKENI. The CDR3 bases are TGTGCCAGCTCACCACCCCCCAACCAAGAGACCCAGTACTTC. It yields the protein CASSPPPNQETQYF.

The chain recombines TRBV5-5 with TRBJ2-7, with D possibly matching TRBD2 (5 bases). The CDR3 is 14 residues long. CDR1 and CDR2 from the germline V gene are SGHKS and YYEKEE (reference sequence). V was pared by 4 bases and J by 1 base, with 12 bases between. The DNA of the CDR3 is TGTGCCAGCAGCATGGAAGCGGCTTCCTACGAGCAGTACTTC. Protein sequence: CASSMEAASYEQYF. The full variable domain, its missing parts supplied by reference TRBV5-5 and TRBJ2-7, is DAGVTQSPTHLIKTRGQQVTLRCSPISGHKSVSWYQQVLGQGPQFIFQYYEKEERGRGNFPDRFSARQFPNYSSELNVNALLLGDSALYLCASSMEAASYEQYFGPGTRLTVT.

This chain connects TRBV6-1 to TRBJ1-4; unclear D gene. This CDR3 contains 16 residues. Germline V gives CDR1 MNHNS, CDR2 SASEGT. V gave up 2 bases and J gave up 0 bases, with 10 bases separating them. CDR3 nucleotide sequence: TGTGCCAGCAGTGAACAGCACAGTGCAACTAATGAAAAACTGTTTTTT. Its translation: CASSEQHSATNEKLFF.

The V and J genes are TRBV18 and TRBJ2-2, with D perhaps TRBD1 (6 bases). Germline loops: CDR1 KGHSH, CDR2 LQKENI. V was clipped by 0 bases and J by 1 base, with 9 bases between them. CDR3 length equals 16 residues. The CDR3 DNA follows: TGTGCCAGCTCACCACCTACAGGGCAGAACACCGGGGAGCTGTTTTTT. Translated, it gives CASSPPTGQNTGELFF.

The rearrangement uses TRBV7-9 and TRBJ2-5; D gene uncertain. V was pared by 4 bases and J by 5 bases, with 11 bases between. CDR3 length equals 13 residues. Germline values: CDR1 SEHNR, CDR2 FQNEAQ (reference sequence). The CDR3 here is CASSYDRAETQYF. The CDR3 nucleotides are TGTGCCAGCAGCTATGATCGCGCGGAGACCCAGTACTTC.

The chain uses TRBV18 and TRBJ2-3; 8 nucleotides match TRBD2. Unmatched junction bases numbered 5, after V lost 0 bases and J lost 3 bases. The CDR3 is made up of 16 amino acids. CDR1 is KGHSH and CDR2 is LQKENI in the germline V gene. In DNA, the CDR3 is TGTGCCAGCTCACCACCGGCGGGAGGTGGGACAGATACGCAGTATTTT. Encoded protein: CASSPPAGGGTDTQYF.

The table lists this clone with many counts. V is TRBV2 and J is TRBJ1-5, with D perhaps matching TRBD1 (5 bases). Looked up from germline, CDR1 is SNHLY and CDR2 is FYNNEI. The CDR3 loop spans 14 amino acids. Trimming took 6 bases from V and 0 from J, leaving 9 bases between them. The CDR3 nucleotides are TGTGCCAGCAGAGCGACAGATAGCAATCAGCCCCAGCATTTT. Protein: CASRATDSNQPQHF.

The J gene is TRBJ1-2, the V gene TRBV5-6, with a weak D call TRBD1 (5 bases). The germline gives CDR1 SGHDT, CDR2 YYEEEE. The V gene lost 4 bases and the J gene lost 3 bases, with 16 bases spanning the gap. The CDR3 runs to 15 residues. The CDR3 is CASSRGEVKYYGYTF. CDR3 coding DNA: TGTGCCAGCAGCCGGGGGGAAGTTAAGTACTATGGCTACACCTTC.

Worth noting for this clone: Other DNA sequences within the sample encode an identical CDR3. The CDR3 loop is CASRERGPYEQYF. Written as DNA, the CDR3 is TGTGCCAGCAGGGAGCGGGGGCCCTACGAGCAGTACTTC. This chain joins TRBV6-5 and TRBJ2-7; 8 positions agree with TRBD2. CDR3 length: 13 amino acids. Germline V gene lookup returns CDR1 MNHEY and CDR2 SVGAGI. V shed 6 bases, J shed 2 bases, and the junction held 3 bases outside the gene matches.

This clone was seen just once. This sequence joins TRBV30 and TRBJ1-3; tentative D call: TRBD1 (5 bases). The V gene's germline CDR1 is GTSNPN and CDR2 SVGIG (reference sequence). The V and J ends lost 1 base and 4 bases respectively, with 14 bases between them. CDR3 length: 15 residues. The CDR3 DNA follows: TGTGCCTGGAGTGCAGGGCGCCAGGGAGGAAACACCATATATTTT. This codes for CAWSAGRQGGNTIYF.

CDR3 sequence reads: CASSSEGQLYNEQFF. CDR3 bases: TGCGCCAGCAGCTCAGAAGGACAGCTCTACAATGAGCAGTTCTTC. The chain employs TRBV5-1 and TRBJ2-1; possibly TRBD1 for D (6 bases). Germline values: CDR1 SGHRS, CDR2 YFSETQ. This CDR3 region has 15 residues. Trimming removed 3 bases at V and 3 bases at J, with 13 bases between.

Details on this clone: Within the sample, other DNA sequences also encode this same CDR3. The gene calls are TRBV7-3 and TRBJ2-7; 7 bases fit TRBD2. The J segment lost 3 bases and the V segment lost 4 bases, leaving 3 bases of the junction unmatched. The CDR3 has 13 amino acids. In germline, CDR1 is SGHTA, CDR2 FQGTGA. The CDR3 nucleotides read TGTGCCAGCAGCTCCTCGGGGGGCTACGAGCAGTACTTC. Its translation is CASSSSGGYEQYF. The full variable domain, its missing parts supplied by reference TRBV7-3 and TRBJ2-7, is GAGVSQTPSNKVTEKGKYVELRCDPISGHTALYWYRQSLGQGPEFLIYFQGTGAADDSGLPNDRFFAVRPEGSVSTLKIQRTERGDSAVYLCASSSSGGYEQYFGPGTRLTVT.

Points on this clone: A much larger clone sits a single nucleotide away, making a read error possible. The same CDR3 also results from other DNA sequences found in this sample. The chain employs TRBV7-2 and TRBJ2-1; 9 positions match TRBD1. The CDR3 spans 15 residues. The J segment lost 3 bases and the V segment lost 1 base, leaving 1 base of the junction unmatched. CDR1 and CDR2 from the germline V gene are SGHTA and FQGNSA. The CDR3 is CASSLGQGGYNEQFF. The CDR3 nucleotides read TGTGCCAGCAGCTTAGGACAGGGGGGCTACAATGAGCAGTTCTTC.

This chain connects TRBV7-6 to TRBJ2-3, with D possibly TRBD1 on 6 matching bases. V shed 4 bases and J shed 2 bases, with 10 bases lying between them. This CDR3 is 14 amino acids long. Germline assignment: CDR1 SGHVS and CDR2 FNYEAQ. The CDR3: CASSYRVSTDTQYF. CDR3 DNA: TGTGCCAGCAGCTACAGGGTATCCACAGATACGCAGTATTTT.

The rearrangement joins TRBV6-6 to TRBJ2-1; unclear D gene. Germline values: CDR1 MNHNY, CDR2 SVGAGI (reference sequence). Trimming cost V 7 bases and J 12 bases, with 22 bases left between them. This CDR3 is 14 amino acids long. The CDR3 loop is CASIQTGSLHGQFF. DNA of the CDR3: TGTGCCAGCATCCAGACCGGCAGTCTGCACGGGCAGTTCTTC.

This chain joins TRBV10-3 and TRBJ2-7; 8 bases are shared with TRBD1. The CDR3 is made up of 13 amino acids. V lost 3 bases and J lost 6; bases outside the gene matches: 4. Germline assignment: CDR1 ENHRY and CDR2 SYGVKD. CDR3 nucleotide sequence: TGTGCCATCAGTGACAGGGGGCAGGGCGAGCAGTACTTC. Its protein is CAISDRGQGEQYF.

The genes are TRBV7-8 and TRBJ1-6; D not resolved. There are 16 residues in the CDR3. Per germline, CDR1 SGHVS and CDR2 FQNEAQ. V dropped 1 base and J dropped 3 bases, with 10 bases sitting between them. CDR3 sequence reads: CASSLEGALYNSPLHF. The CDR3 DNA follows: TGTGCCAGCAGCTTAGAAGGCGCCCTCTATAATTCACCCCTCCACTTT.

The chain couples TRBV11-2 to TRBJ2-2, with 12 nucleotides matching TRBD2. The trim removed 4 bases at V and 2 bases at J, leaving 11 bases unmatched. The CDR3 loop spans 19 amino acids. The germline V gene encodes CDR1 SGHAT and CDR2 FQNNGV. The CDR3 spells CASSSRGGLAGLNTGELFF. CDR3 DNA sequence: TGTGCCAGCAGCTCAAGAGGGGGACTAGCGGGCCTCAACACCGGGGAGCTGTTTTTT.

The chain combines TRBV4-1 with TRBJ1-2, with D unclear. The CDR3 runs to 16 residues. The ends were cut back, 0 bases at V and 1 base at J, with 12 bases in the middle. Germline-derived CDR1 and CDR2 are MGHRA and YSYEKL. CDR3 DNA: TGCGCCAGCAGCCAAGAAGCGGGCAGACTTAACTATGGCTACACCTTC. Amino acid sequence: CASSQEAGRLNYGYTF.

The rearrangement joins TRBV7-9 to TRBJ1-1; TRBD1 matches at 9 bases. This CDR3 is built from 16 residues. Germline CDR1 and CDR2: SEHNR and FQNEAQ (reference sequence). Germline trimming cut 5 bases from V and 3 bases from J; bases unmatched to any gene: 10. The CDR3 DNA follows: TGTGCCAGCAGCCTGGGACAGGGAAATATGGACACTGAAGCTTTCTTT. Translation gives CASSLGQGNMDTEAFF.

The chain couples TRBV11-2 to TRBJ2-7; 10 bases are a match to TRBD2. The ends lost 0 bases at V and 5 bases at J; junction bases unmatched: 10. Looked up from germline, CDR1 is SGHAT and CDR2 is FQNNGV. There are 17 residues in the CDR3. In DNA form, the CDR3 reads TGTGCCAGCAGCTTAGACCCCCCCCGGCTAGCGGGAGACGAGCAGTACTTC. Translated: CASSLDPPRLAGDEQYF.

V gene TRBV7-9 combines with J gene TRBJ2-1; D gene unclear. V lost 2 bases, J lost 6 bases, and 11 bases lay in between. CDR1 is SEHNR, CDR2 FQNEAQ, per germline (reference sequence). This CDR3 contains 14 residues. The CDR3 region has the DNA TGTGCCAGCAGCTTAACCGACGGGCTCAATGAGCAGTTCTTC. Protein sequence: CASSLTDGLNEQFF.

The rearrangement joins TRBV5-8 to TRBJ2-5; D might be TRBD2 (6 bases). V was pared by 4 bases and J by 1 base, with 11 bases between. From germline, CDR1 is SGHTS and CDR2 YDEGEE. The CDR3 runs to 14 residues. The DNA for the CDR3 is TGTGCCAGCAGCGTCGGGACTGCCCAAGAGACCCAGTACTTC. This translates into CASSVGTAQETQYF.